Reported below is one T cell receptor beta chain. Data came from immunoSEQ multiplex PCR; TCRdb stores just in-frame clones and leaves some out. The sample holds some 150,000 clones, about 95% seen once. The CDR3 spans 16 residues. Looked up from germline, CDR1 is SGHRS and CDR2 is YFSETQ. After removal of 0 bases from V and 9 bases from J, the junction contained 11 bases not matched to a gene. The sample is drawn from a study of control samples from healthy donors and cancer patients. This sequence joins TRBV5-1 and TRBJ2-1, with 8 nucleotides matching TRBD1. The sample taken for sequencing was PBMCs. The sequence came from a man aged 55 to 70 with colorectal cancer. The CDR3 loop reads CASSLGDRLPSGEQFF. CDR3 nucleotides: TGCGCCAGCAGCTTGGGGGACAGGCTCCCGTCCGGTGAGCAGTTCTTC.